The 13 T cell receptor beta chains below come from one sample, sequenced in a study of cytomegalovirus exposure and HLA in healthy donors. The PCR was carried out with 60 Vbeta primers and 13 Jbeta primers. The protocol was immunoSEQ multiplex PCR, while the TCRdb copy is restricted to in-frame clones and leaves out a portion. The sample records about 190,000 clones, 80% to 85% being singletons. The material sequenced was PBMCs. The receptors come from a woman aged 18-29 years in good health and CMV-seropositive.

The DNA of the CDR3 is TGTGCCAGCAGCCCTATAGGGACAGGGAAGTACAATGAGCAGTTCTTC. This gives the protein CASSPIGTGKYNEQFF. The rearrangement uses TRBV9 and TRBJ2-1, with 9 bases lining up with TRBD1. CDR1 SGDLS and CDR2 YYNGEE come from the germline V gene. The CDR3 extends over 16 amino acids. J gave up 4 bases and V 4 bases, and 9 bases lay outside the gene matches.

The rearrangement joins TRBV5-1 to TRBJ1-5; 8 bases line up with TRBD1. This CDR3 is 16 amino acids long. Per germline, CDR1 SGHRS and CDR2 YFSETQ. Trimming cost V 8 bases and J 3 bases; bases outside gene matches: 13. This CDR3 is CASCTLRDRHNQPQHF. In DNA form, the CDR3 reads TGCGCCAGTTGTACCCTACGGGACAGGCACAATCAGCCCCAGCATTTT.

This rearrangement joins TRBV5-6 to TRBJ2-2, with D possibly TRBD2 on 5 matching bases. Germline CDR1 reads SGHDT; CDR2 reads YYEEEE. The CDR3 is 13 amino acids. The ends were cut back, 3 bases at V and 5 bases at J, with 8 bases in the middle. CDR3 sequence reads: CASSWTQTGELFF. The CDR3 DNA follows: TGTGCCAGCAGCTGGACTCAGACCGGGGAGCTGTTTTTT. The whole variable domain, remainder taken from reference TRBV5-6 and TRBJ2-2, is DAGVTQSPTHLIKTRGQQVTLRCSPKSGHDTVSWYQQALGQGPQFIFQYYEEEERQRGNFPDRFSGHQFPNYSSELNVNALLLGDSALYLCASSWTQTGELFFGEGSRLTVL.

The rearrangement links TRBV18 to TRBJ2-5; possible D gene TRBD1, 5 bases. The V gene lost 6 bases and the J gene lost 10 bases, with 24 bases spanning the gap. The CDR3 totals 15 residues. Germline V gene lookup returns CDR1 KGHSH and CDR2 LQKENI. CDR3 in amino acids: CASSSTPGWKDVQYF. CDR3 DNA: TGTGCCAGCTCCTCAACCCCAGGGTGGAAAGATGTCCAGTACTTC.

The CDR3 region is CASSSVLSKGAKNIQYF. CDR3 DNA sequence: TGTGCCAGCAGCTCAGTTCTTTCCAAGGGGGCCAAAAACATTCAGTACTTC. The chain recombines TRBV5-4 with TRBJ2-4; a possible D gene is TRBD1 (5 bases). The CDR3 totals 17 residues. V lost 3 bases, J lost 1 base, and 17 bases lay in between. Germline V gives CDR1 SGHNT, CDR2 YYREEE (reference sequence).

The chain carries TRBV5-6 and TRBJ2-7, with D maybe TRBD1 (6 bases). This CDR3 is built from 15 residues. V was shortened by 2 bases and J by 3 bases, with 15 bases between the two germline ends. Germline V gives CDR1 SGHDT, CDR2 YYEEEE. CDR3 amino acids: CASSFVGGQSYEQYF. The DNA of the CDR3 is TGTGCCAGCAGCTTCGTAGGTGGACAGAGCTACGAGCAGTACTTC.

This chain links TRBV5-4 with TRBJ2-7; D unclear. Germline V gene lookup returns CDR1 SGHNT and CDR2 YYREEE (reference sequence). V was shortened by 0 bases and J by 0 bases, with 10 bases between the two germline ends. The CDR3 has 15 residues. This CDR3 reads CASSLGQTGSYEQYF. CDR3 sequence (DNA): TGTGCCAGCAGCTTGGGTCAGACTGGCTCCTACGAGCAGTACTTC.

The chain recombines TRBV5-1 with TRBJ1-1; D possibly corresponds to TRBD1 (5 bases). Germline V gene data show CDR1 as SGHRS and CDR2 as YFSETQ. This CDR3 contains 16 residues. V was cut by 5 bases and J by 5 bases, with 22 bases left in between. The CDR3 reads CASSFFSRGKGTEAFF. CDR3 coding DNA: TGCGCCAGCAGTTTTTTCTCACGGGGGAAAGGGACTGAAGCTTTCTTT.

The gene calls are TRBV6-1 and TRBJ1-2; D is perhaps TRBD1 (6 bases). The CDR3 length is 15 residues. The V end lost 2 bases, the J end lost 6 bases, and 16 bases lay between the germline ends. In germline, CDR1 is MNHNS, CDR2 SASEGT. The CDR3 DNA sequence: TGTGCCAGCAGTGAATCTCCGGACAGATTAAATGGCTACACCTTC. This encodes CASSESPDRLNGYTF.

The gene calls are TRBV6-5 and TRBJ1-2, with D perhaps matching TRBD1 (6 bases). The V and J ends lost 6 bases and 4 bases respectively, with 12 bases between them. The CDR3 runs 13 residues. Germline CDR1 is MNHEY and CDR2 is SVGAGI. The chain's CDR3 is CASSPQGTYGYTF. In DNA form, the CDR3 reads TGTGCCAGCAGCCCCCAGGGGACCTATGGCTACACCTTC.

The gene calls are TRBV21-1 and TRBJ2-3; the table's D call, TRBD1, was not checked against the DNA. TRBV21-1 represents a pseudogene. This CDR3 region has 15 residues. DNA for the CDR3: TGTGCCAGCCTCGCCGGGACAGGGGTCACAGATACGCAGTATTTT. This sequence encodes CASLAGTGVTDTQYF.

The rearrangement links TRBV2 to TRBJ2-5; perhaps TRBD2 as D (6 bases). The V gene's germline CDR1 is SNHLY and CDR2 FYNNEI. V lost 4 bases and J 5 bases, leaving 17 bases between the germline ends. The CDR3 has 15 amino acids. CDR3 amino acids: CASSGWRGRIETQYF. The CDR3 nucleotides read TGTGCCAGCAGTGGTTGGAGGGGAAGAATCGAGACCCAGTACTTC.

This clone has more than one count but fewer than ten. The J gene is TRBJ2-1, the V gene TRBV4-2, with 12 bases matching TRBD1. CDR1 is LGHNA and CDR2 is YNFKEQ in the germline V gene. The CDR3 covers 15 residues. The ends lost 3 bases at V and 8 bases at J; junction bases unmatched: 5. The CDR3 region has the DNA TGTGCCAGCAGCCATTTGGGACAGGGGGCCGATGAGCAGTTCTTC. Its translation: CASSHLGQGADEQFF.